The rows below give T cell receptor beta chains drawn from one sample of a study of blood T cells in healthy people across ages. TCRdb passed the 5' RACE reads through MiXCR, listing each CDR3 protein once. The sample holds roughly 410,000 distinct CDR3 sequences, 45% to 65% seen once. Sequenced material: blood. Receptor source: a man aged 55 to 70 in good health. CDR3s leave out the opening cysteine and the closing phenylalanine or tryptophan.

TRBJ2-1,TRBV6-1,ASSAGTSGRRSYNEQF
TRBJ2-5,TRBV4-2,ASSLAGGRGRY
TRBJ1-1,TRBV5-1,ASSQATGTMNTEAF
TRBJ1-2,TRBV12-5,ASGSSQGRQGYT
TRBJ2-3,TRBV12-3/TRBV12-4,ASSPARGRGDTQY
TRBJ2-3,TRBV7-2,ASSLDPFTDTQY
TRBJ1-2,TRBV21-1,ASSKGIVRVEYGYT
TRBJ2-3,TRBV24-1,ATGTSGLDTQY
TRBJ2-7,TRBV6-1,ASRNYEQY
TRBJ2-7,TRBV2,ASSEARGIYEQY
TRBJ2-2,TRBV7-3,ASSLGTGETGELF
TRBJ2-1,TRBV5-1,ASSFRGAGQSSYNEQF
TRBJ1-1,TRBV7-9,ASSATGLIEAF
NA,TRBV7-2,ASSPLQETQF
TRBJ2-6,TRBV7-2,ASSARLLSGANVLT
TRBJ1-2,TRBV29-1,SVGGDKGGYT
TRBJ2-1,TRBV12-3/TRBV12-4,ASRRAGDYNEQF
TRBJ2-5,TRBV7-3,ASSRTGGTRETQY
TRBJ1-2,TRBV20-1,SARGPTGRYGYT
TRBJ1-2,TRBV12-3/TRBV12-4,ASRREGDGYT
TRBJ1-1,TRBV5-1,ASSSGTPDTEAF
TRBJ1-2,TRBV12-3/TRBV12-4,ASSSRTGSYGYT
TRBJ2-1,TRBV29-1,SVDEGGLAGNEQF
TRBJ1-1,TRBV6-1,ASSRSGTGNYMNTEAF
TRBJ2-4,TRBV28,ASSFRQTGTEQY
TRBJ2-7,TRBV29-1,SAGGIAYEQY
TRBJ2-4,TRBV3-1,ASSQVGQGKNIQY
TRBJ2-6,TRBV6-1,ASSERRSSGANVLT
TRBJ2-3,TRBV5-6,ASSLTGPRADTQY
TRBJ2-5,TRBV20-1,SARGQPQETQY
TRBJ2-5,TRBV7-6,ASSPRPHSGASQETQY
TRBJ2-5,TRBV24-1,ATSDPRGMETQY
TRBJ2-3,TRBV24-1,ATQGRKTGSGPTDTQY
TRBJ2-5,TRBV9,ASSPEDREETQY
TRBJ1-2,TRBV11-2,ASSSAGQGRYGYT
TRBJ2-7,TRBV7-2,ASSRQHYEQY
TRBJ2-5,TRBV28,ASIRAVAGGQETQY
TRBJ2-4,TRBV11-2,ASSPIQNRIQY
TRBJ2-7,TRBV20-1,SAFDFSLSEQY
TRBJ2-7,TRBV2,ASSEAGLAGIEQY
TRBJ2-3,TRBV9,ASSVGLAATDTQY
TRBJ2-1,TRBV10-3,AISDGLGGSPSYNEQF
TRBJ2-1,TRBV7-2,ASSFYHSGGAYNEQF
NA,TRBV24-1,ATSESTGTPITTSEQY
TRBJ1-2,TRBV7-2,ASSRTGYGYT
TRBJ2-1,TRBV11-3,ASSLGSRNEQF
TRBJ2-3,TRBV7-2,ASSLAMAGGTDTQY
TRBJ2-5,TRBV7-2,ASSLDRGGGETQY
TRBJ2-3,TRBV20-1,SARESTSGSTDTQY
TRBJ2-3,TRBV18,ASSRGSSPDTQY
TRBJ2-1,TRBV29-1,GGDRNEQF
TRBJ2-5,TRBV20-1,SARGRDRGSFRETQY